This T cell receptor beta chain came from a study of neurological immune-mediated disorders. In TCRdb, the 5' RACE reads were re-called with MiXCR into one record per CDR3 protein. The sample records under 70,000 distinct CDR3 sequences, 20% to 30% being singletons. Time point meaning: technical triplicate 2. This clonotype was seen ten or more times. The antigen remains unidentified. Study-level results: HTLV-1-associated myelopathy ranked highest for TCR clonal expansion and multiple sclerosis lowest, beneath healthy controls. Among expanded clones, no CDR3 amino acid sequences were shared across subjects, a pattern suggesting private repertoires in all groups.

The sample was PBMCs. The receptor comes from a man between 60 and 75 years old with HTLV-1-associated myelopathy (HAM/TSP).

The CDR3 coding sequence is TGTGCCAGCAGCTTAGTGCAGGGGAGTCCTCGATTTTCCTCTGGAAACACCATATATTTT. It encodes CASSLVQGSPRFSSGNTIYF. The chain employs TRBV7-6 and TRBJ1-3; a weak D match, TRBD1 (6 bases). V was pared by 1 base and J by 0 bases, with 22 bases between. Germline values: CDR1 SGHVS, CDR2 FNYEAQ. The CDR3 has 20 amino acids.